This T cell receptor (beta chain) appears in the sequencing data of a study of blood T cell repertoires in COVID-19. Across the study: The United States, Italy and Spain provided the acute and convalescent COVID-19 samples. Sample material is recorded as cDNA or gDNA derived from T cells, B-cell-depleted T cells, or PBMCs.

Original processing notes: Amplified reference gene primers provided the basis for estimating nucleated cell counts. Assay: immunoSEQ multiplex PCR; the TCRdb copy retains only in-frame clones and omits some. V and J calls and clone size follow that table, whereas D and trimming were derived from the DNA. The sample includes roughly 190,000 clones, about four fifths seen only once; the top ten take about 7.2%. This CDR3 comprises 14 residues. J was trimmed by 7 bases and V by 6 bases; bases with no gene match: 6. Germline values: CDR1 SGHVS, CDR2 FQNEAQ. The TCR originated in a man in his 60s with acute or convalescent COVID-19. The sample was peripheral blood. The chain combines TRBV7-8 with TRBJ2-2; 9 positions agree with TRBD2. In DNA, the CDR3 is TGTGCCAGCAGTCATGTGCGGGGGGGCGGGGAGCTGTTTTTT. It specifies CASSHVRGGGELFF.